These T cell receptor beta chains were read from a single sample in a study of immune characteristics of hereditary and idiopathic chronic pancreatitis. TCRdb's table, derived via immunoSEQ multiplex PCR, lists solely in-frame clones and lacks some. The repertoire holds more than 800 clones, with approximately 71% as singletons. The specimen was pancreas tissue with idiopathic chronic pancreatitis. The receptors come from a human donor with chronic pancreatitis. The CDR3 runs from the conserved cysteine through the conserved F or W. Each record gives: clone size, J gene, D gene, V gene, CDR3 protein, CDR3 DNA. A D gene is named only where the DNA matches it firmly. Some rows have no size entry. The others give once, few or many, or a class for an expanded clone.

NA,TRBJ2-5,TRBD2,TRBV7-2,CASSSPRGGRAIQETQYF,TGTGCCAGCAGCTCCCCTCGTGGCGGGAGGGCAATCCAAGAGACCCAGTACTTC
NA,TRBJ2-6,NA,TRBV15,CATSRDVRPSGANVLTF,TGTGCCACCAGCAGAGATGTCCGACCCTCTGGGGCCAACGTCCTGACTTTC
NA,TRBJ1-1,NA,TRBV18,CASSPRSRAGEAFF,TGTGCCAGCTCACCCAGGAGTAGGGCCGGGGAAGCTTTCTTT
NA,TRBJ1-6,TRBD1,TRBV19,CAARRQGGSPLHF,TGTGCCGCAAGAAGACAGGGTGGTTCACCCCTCCACTTT
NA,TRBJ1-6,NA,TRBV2,CASKGEQGLWNSPLHF,TGTGCCAGCAAGGGGGAACAGGGCCTTTGGAATTCACCCCTCCACTTT
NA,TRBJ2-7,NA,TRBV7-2,CASSLTATGSHEQYF,TGTGCCAGCAGCTTAACGGCAACAGGGTCCCACGAGCAGTACTTC
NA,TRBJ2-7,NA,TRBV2,CASTTSGISYEQYF,TGTGCCAGCACAACTTCAGGGATTTCCTACGAGCAGTACTTC
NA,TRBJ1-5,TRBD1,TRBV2,CASRDRDHNQPQHF,TGTGCCAGCAGGGACAGGGACCACAATCAGCCCCAGCATTTT
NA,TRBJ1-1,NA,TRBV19,CASSITGLANTEAFF,TGTGCCAGTAGTATAACTGGATTAGCGAACACTGAAGCTTTCTTT
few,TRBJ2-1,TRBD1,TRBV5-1,CASSLGQVGRGEQFF,TGCGCCAGCAGCTTAGGACAGGTGGGCAGGGGTGAGCAGTTCTTC
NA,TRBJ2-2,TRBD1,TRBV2,CASRGQMNTGELFF,TGTGCCAGCAGGGGACAGATGAACACCGGGGAGCTGTTTTTT
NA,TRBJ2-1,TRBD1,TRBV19,CASSIAGTGWNEQFF,TGTGCCAGTAGTATAGCCGGGACAGGGTGGAATGAGCAGTTCTTC
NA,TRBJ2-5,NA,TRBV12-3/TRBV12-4,CASSLRHLETQYF,TGTGCCAGCAGTTTACGGCACTTGGAGACCCAGTACTTC
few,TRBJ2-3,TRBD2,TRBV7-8,CASSLGSSGADTQYF,TGTGCCAGCAGCTTAGGTTCTAGCGGGGCAGATACGCAGTATTTT
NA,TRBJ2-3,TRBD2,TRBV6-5,CASSRGDYNTDTQYF,TGTGCCAGCAGTCGGGGGGACTACAACACAGATACGCAGTATTTT
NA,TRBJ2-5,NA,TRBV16,CASSQDRISGETQYF,TGTGCCAGCAGCCAAGACAGGATTTCGGGAGAGACCCAGTACTTC
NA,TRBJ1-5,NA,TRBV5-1,CASSPEPRRYSNQPQHF,TGCGCCAGCAGCCCTGAACCCCGGAGGTATAGCAATCAGCCCCAGCATTTT
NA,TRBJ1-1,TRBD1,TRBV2,CASSVGTGTEAFF,TGTGCCAGCAGTGTGGGGACAGGGACTGAAGCTTTCTTT
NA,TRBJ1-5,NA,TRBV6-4,CASSPTSNQPQHF,TGTGCCAGCAGTCCTACGTCGAATCAGCCCCAGCATTTT
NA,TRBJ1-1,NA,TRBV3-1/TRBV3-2,CASSQVGQASEAFF,TGTGCCAGCAGCCAAGTCGGCCAGGCGTCCGAAGCCTTCTTT
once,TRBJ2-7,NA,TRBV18,CASSPSGAYEQYF,TGTGCCAGCTCACCATCCGGGGCCTACGAGCAGTACTTC
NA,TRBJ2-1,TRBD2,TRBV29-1,CSVRAGGSYNEQFF,TGCAGCGTCAGAGCGGGAGGGTCCTACAATGAGCAGTTCTTC
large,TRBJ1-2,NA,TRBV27,CASSPAGATNYGYTF,TGTGCCAGCAGCCCCGCAGGGGCCACTAACTATGGCTACACCTTC
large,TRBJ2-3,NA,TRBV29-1,CSVALSGGDTQYF,TGCAGCGTCGCTCTGTCCGGAGGGGATACGCAGTATTTT
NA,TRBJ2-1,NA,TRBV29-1,CSVVGGHLSYNEQFF,TGCAGCGTTGTGGGGGGACATTTATCCTACAATGAGCAGTTCTTC
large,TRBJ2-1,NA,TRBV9,CASSFSGYNEQFF,TGTGCCAGCAGCTTCAGCGGGTACAATGAGCAGTTCTTC
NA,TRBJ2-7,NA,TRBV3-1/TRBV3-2,CASSQGRSYEQYF,TGTGCCAGCAGCCAAGGGAGGAGTTACGAGCAGTACTTC
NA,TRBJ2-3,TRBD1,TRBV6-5,CASSKRTGDVDTQYF,TGTGCCAGCAGTAAACGGACAGGGGATGTAGATACGCAGTATTTT
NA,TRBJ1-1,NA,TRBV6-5,CASSRDGKNTEAFF,TGTGCCAGCAGCAGGGACGGTAAAAACACTGAAGCTTTCTTT
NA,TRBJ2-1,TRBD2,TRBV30,CAWSVGTSGRSKHNEQFF,TGTGCCTGGAGTGTAGGGACTAGCGGGAGGTCTAAGCACAATGAGCAGTTCTTC
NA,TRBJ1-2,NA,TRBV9,CASSVGGGYGYTF,TGTGCCAGCAGCGTAGGGGGAGGGTATGGCTACACCTTC
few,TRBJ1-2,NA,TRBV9,CASSPSNYGYTF,TGTGCCAGCAGCCCCTCGAACTATGGCTACACCTTC
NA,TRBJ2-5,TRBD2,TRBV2,CASSPTSGGGRTQYF,TGTGCCAGCAGTCCGACTAGCGGGGGCGGTCGGACCCAGTACTTC
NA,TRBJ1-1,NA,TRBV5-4,CASSLSRGNTEAFF,TGTGCCAGCAGCTTGTCTCGAGGGAACACTGAAGCTTTCTTT
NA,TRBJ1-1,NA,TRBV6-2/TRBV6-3,CASSYPPSRTDTAAEAFF,TGTGCCAGCAGTTACCCCCCCTCAAGGACAGATACCGCGGCTGAAGCTTTCTTT
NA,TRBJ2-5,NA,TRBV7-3,CASSHQETQYF,TGTGCCAGCAGCCATCAAGAGACCCAGTACTTC
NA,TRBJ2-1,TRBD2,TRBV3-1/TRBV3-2,CASSRSGGTYNEQFF,TGTGCCAGCAGCAGGAGCGGGGGCACCTACAATGAGCAGTTCTTC
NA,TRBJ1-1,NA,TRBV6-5,CASITGQTRNTEAFF,TGTGCCAGCATCACAGGGCAAACCAGGAACACTGAAGCTTTCTTT
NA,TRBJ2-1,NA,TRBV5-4,CASSSDETSLYEQFF,TGTGCCAGCAGCTCTGACGAGACTAGTCTCTATGAGCAGTTCTTC
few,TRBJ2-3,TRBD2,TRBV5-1,CASSLVPSGSGTDTQYF,TGCGCCAGCAGCTTGGTCCCTAGCGGGAGTGGGACAGATACGCAGTATTTT
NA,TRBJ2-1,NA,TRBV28,CASSLKITNNEQFF,TGTGCCAGCAGTCTTAAAATCACTAACAATGAGCAGTTCTTC
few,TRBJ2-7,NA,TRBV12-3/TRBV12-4,CASSLRPNEQYF,TGTGCCAGCAGTTTAAGGCCTAACGAGCAGTACTTC
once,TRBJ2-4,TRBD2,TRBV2,CASSGSRGGLNIQYF,TGTGCCAGCAGTGGGAGCCGGGGAGGGCTAAACATTCAGTACTTC
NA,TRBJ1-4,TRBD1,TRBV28,CASRQGSANEKLFF,TGTGCCAGCAGACAGGGGAGTGCTAATGAAAAACTGTTTTTT
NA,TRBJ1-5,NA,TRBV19,CATSGFHSNQPQHF,TGTGCCACCTCGGGTTTTCATAGCAATCAGCCCCAGCATTTT
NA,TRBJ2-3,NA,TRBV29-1,CSVVGGASTDTQYF,TGCAGCGTTGTAGGGGGGGCTAGCACAGATACGCAGTATTTT
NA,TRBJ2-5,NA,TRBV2,CASRDPLRGQETQYF,TGTGCCAGCAGGGACCCTCTCCGGGGCCAAGAGACCCAGTACTTC
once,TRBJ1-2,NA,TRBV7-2,CASSRARGNYGYTF,TGTGCCAGCAGCCGGGCCCGGGGTAACTATGGCTACACCTTC
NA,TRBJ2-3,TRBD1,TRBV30,CAWSETGVPDTQYF,TGTGCCTGGAGTGAAACAGGGGTCCCAGATACGCAGTATTTT
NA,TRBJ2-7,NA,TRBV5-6,CASSRWLEGVVYEQYF,TGTGCCAGCAGCCGGTGGTTGGAGGGGGTAGTCTACGAGCAGTACTTC
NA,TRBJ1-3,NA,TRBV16,CASSLDRYSGNTIYF,TGTGCCAGCAGTCTAGACAGATACAGTGGAAACACCATATATTTT
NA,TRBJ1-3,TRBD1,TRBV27,CASSPTGGRNTIYF,TGTGCCAGCAGTCCCACAGGGGGTAGAAACACCATATATTTT
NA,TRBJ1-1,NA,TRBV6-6,CASSYGTFMNTEAFF,TGTGCCAGCAGTTACGGGACTTTTATGAACACTGAAGCTTTCTTT